These 6 T cell receptor beta chains came from one sample sequenced in a study of CD8+CD57+ T cells in acquired aplastic anemia. It was patients with CD8+CD57+ cell expansion by flow cytometry who were chosen for sequencing. Researchers used genomic DNA as the template to profile TCR beta VDJ and CDR3. From the reads, TCRdb called clonotypes with MiXCR, one entry per CDR3 protein. In the table there are around 430,000 distinct CDR3 sequences, about a third of which are singletons. Sequenced input: sorted CD4+, CD8+, or CD8+CD57+ T cells (not recorded which) from PBMCs. All receptors come from a human donor with aplastic anemia.

The V gene is TRBV12-3 or TRBV12-4, the J gene TRBJ2-7, with a weak D call TRBD2 (5 bases). The CDR3 totals 13 residues. The V gene lost 5 bases and the J gene lost 7 bases, with 15 bases spanning the gap. CDR3 protein: CASSLTRRREQYF. CDR3 DNA sequence: TGTGCCAGCAGTCTCACCAGGAGGCGTGAGCAGTACTTC.

In this sample, this clonotype turned up once. In DNA, the CDR3 is TGTGCCAGCAGCTTAGAACTAGCGGGGGCTTCCAATGAGCAGTTCTTC. It codes for CASSLELAGASNEQFF. The V gene is TRBV11-2, the J gene TRBJ2-1; the match to TRBD2 covers 11 bases. There are 16 residues in the CDR3. Per the germline V gene, CDR1 is SGHAT and CDR2 is FQNNGV. V was pared by 0 bases and J by 6 bases, with 4 bases of the junction left unmatched.

This clonotype was seen just once. This chain links TRBV3-1 with TRBJ2-1; 12 bases are shared with TRBD2. Germline V lookup: CDR1 LGHDT, CDR2 YNNKEL (reference sequence). V lost 4 bases to trimming and J lost 5 bases; unmatched junction nucleotides: 9. The CDR3 is made up of 17 amino acids. The CDR3 sequence: CASSPQPLAGGNNEQFF. In DNA, the CDR3 is TGTGCCAGCAGCCCCCAACCCCTAGCGGGAGGGAACAATGAGCAGTTCTTC.

V gene TRBV30 combines with J gene TRBJ2-3; D remains unclear. The CDR3 extends over 11 amino acids. CDR1 and CDR2 (germline): GTSNPN, SVGIG (reference sequence). CDR3 region: CVRTIGDTQYF. The DNA for the CDR3 is TGTGTCCGGACGATTGGGGATACGCAGTATTTT.

This clonotype was found many times. V gene TRBV7-2 combines with J gene TRBJ1-6; the D gene is possibly TRBD1 (5 bases). The CDR3 loop spans 14 amino acids. CDR1 SGHTA and CDR2 FQGNSA come from the germline V gene. V dropped 4 bases and J dropped 7 bases, with 11 bases sitting between them. DNA of the CDR3: TGTGCCAGCAGCTACCGGGGACTCAATTCACCCCTCCACTTT. Translation: CASSYRGLNSPLHF.

J is TRBJ1-3 and V is TRBV30; D is undetermined. V gave up 4 bases and J gave up 0 bases, with 7 bases separating them. Looked up from germline, CDR1 is GTSNPN and CDR2 is SVGIG (reference sequence). This CDR3 comprises 13 residues. This CDR3 is CAWTGLSGNTIYF. The CDR3 DNA reads as TGTGCCTGGACAGGTCTCTCTGGAAACACCATATATTTT.